This is a list of T cell receptor beta chains from one sample in a study of blood T cell repertoires in COVID-19. The table came from immunoSEQ multiplex PCR; TCRdb's copy has only in-frame clones and leaves some out. The sample lists about 160,000 clones, around 81% occurring once. Sequenced: PBMCs or T cells enriched from blood (not recorded which). The receptors were sampled from a man aged 35 to 55 who had recovered from COVID-19. Both conserved end residues are trimmed from each CDR3.

cdr3_aa j_call v_call
ASSPFMRPQH TRBJ1-5 TRBV12-3/TRBV12-4
ASSLDARSTDTQY TRBJ2-3 TRBV5-1
ASSQESGDLNSPLH TRBJ1-6 TRBV4-2
ASSPGASDNSPLH TRBJ1-6 TRBV9
AIRGGVAGNQETQY TRBJ2-5 TRBV10-3
ASSFPQTSFQGGEQF TRBJ2-1 TRBV7-3
ASSPPGQGTSGYT TRBJ1-2 TRBV18
ACTGRGANVLT TRBJ2-6 TRBV30
ASSISESTEAF TRBJ1-1 TRBV19
ASTGRAGGRNHGYT TRBJ1-2 TRBV9
ASSVATSGGPVEETQY TRBJ2-5 TRBV5-1
ASSMQGSDSPLH TRBJ1-6 TRBV19
ASSLQVAGLLYEQY TRBJ2-7 TRBV5-6
ASSQDSIYNEQF TRBJ2-1 TRBV7-9
ASSTSFPNQETQY TRBJ2-5 TRBV2
ASSVGGTSNEKLF TRBJ1-4 TRBV9
ASSPGQGVGYGYT TRBJ1-2 TRBV6-5
ASSTRTSGGDTQY TRBJ2-3 TRBV6-5
ASSPPSRGGEAF TRBJ1-1 TRBV18
ASSVSGPGNTIY TRBJ1-3 TRBV9
ASSLATGGHETQY TRBJ2-5 TRBV7-7
ASSLDRYNEQF TRBJ2-1 TRBV5-1
ASSQDRGNTEAF TRBJ1-1 TRBV3-1/TRBV3-2
ASRGGANTEAF TRBJ1-1 TRBV6-5
ASRRRVTTEAF TRBJ1-1 TRBV12-3/TRBV12-4
AWVEGGSTEAF TRBJ1-1 TRBV30
ASSLESQNIQY TRBJ2-4 TRBV11-2